The text below deals with one TCR beta chain. Antigen unknown. Losses at the gene ends were 5 bases for V and 2 bases for J; bases not matched to a gene: 4. Per germline, CDR1 MDHEN and CDR2 SYDVKM. This CDR3 is 15 amino acids long. This sample is drawn from a study of cytomegalovirus exposure and HLA in healthy donors. Study-level background: The Caucasian-associated ancestry cluster contained about 80% of the roughly 390 genotyped donors. General study points: Associated with cytomegalovirus, according to the listing, were some 150 TCR beta chains. In all likelihood, a cluster of highly shared sequence variants was a sequencing artifact.

The PCR made use of 60 Vbeta and 13 Jbeta primers. Assay used: immunoSEQ multiplex PCR; TCRdb lists only in-frame clones, some missing. The data contain about 160,000 clones, roughly 70% of them singletons. Though nominally healthy at sampling, donors likely had unrecorded immune exposures. Sequencing used PBMCs. V usage is TRBV28 and J usage is TRBJ1-5; the match to TRBD1 covers 9 bases. This clonotype was obtained from a woman in her 30s in good health and CMV-seronegative. The CDR3 DNA reads as TGTGCCAGCAGTCCACAGGGGGCTGGCAATCAGCCCCAGCATTTT. This encodes CASSPQGAGNQPQHF.